This passage covers 9 T cell receptor beta chains from one sample sequenced in a study of blood T cell repertoires in COVID-19. Generated by immunoSEQ multiplex PCR, the TCRdb table keeps only in-frame clones and is missing some. The sample has under 15,000 clones, around 76% seen once; the top ten hold 40% to 45%. Input material: peripheral blood. The receptors were gathered from a woman aged 80 or over with acute or convalescent COVID-19.

This chain's CDR3 is CASSLGGAGRNTEAFF. In DNA form, the CDR3 reads TGTGCCAGCAGCTTGGGGGGTGCGGGGAGGAATACTGAAGCTTTCTTT. The chain links TRBV5-4 to TRBJ1-1, with D uncertain. CDR1 is SGHNT, CDR2 YYREEE, per germline (reference sequence). Trimming took off 0 bases at V and 5 bases at J, with 17 bases between the two ends. The CDR3 spans 16 residues.

V is TRBV28 and J is TRBJ2-7; 8 bases are a match to TRBD2. Germline-derived CDR1 and CDR2 are MDHEN and SYDVKM. The V and J ends lost 6 bases and 7 bases, in that order; junction bases with no gene match: 5. The CDR3 runs to 12 residues. CDR3 sequence: CASRGTSQEQYF. CDR3 coding DNA: TGTGCCAGCAGGGGGACTAGTCAAGAGCAGTACTTC.

This clone was found a few times. The chain combines TRBV4-2 with TRBJ2-3; D unclear. V lost 0 bases and J lost 3, with 16 bases in between. Germline-derived CDR1 and CDR2 are LGHNA and YNFKEQ. The CDR3 loop spans 17 amino acids. The CDR3 reads CASSQESAQLRTDTQYF. CDR3 DNA: TGTGCCAGCAGCCAAGAATCGGCCCAGCTGCGGACAGATACGCAGTATTTT.

This rearrangement joins TRBV5-8 to TRBJ1-5, with a weak D call TRBD1 (5 bases). V lost 5 bases and J 0 bases, leaving 12 bases between the germline ends. Germline-derived CDR1 and CDR2 are SGHTS and YDEGEE. The CDR3 extends over 15 amino acids. CDR3 in amino acids: CASSTQTASNQPQHF. CDR3 nucleotides: TGTGCCAGCAGTACCCAGACAGCTAGCAATCAGCCCCAGCATTTT.

This clone occurred a few times. The chain combines TRBV11-2 with TRBJ2-2; TRBD1 is a possible D gene (6 bases). V lost 5 bases and J 5 bases, leaving 18 bases between the germline ends. The CDR3 runs 16 residues. Germline CDR1 reads SGHAT; CDR2 reads FQNNGV. The CDR3 sequence: CASSRTRQERTGELFF. The CDR3 nucleotides are TGTGCCAGCAGCCGGACAAGACAGGAACGGACCGGGGAGCTGTTTTTT.

The V gene is TRBV5-1, the J gene TRBJ1-1, with 8 positions matching TRBD1. Germline loops: CDR1 SGHRS, CDR2 YFSETQ. The CDR3 runs to 15 residues. The ends lost 0 bases at V and 1 base at J; junction bases unmatched: 2. In nucleotides, the CDR3 is TGCGCCAGCAGCTTGGCGACAGGGGAGAACACTGAAGCTTTCTTT. Protein sequence: CASSLATGENTEAFF.

This chain's CDR3 is CASTLETQYF. The CDR3 bases are TGTGCCAGCACTCTGGAGACCCAGTACTTC. J is TRBJ2-5 and V is TRBV6-5; no reliable D call. Germline V lookup: CDR1 MNHEY, CDR2 SVGAGI. Deletions cut 7 bases from V and 5 bases from J, with 5 bases between. The CDR3 spans 10 residues.

This chain connects TRBV19 to TRBJ1-4, with D possibly matching TRBD1 (5 bases). The CDR3 totals 14 residues. The V gene's germline CDR1 is LNHDA and CDR2 SQIVND (reference sequence). Trimming removed 2 bases at V and 8 bases at J, with 12 bases between. CDR3 sequence reads: CASSIQGRREKLFF. In nucleotides, the CDR3 is TGTGCCAGTAGTATACAGGGAAGGCGAGAAAAACTGTTTTTT.

The genes are TRBV5-1 and TRBJ1-1; a weak D match, TRBD1 (5 bases). Trimming left V 4 bases short and J 0 bases short, with 13 bases between. There are 15 residues in the CDR3. From germline, CDR1 is SGHRS and CDR2 YFSETQ. CDR3 DNA sequence: TGCGCCAGCAGCCCATATTCAGGGCTGAACACTGAAGCTTTCTTT. It is translated as CASSPYSGLNTEAFF.